Below are 10 T cell receptor beta chains sequenced from a single sample in a study of vaccination and CD4 T cells after COVID-19. The treatment here: approximately 11-day PBMC culture with coronavirus spike peptide pools or control peptides (ViraFEST assay). No antigen has been assigned to these receptors. An Oncomine TCR Beta short-read assay was used to sequence the DNA from cultured CD4+ T cells. Each CDR3 protein gets one entry after TCRdb re-called the PCR reads with MiXCR. Of 15,000 to 20,000 distinct CDR3 sequences listed, 57% are singletons. Sequenced: CD4+ T cells from blood, cultured in vitro. The origin of the receptors is a human donor who had recovered from COVID-19.

V gene TRBV10-3 combines with J gene TRBJ2-2; possible D gene TRBD1, 5 bases. The CDR3 totals 17 residues. Germline V lookup: CDR1 ENHRY, CDR2 SYGVKD. V was trimmed by 3 bases and J by 0 bases, leaving 14 bases between them. CDR3 DNA: TGTGCCATCAGTGATTCTCAAGGGGTGGCGAACACCGGGGAGCTGTTTTTT. The encoded protein is CAISDSQGVANTGELFF.

The genes are TRBV20-1 and TRBJ2-3, with 9 bases matching TRBD1. Germline CDR1 DFQATT, CDR2 SNEGSKA (reference sequence). V was pared by 5 bases and J by 6 bases, with 9 bases of the junction left unmatched. The length of the CDR3 is 14 residues. In nucleotides, the CDR3 is TGCAGTGCTGGGACAGGGAGGGGTGGGGATACGCAGTATTTT. This sequence encodes CSAGTGRGGDTQYF.

The gene calls are TRBV11-3 and TRBJ2-3; 10 bases align to TRBD2. Germline loops: CDR1 SGHNT, CDR2 YENEEA. This CDR3 has 16 amino acids. J was trimmed by 3 bases and V by 3 bases; bases with no gene match: 6. CDR3 coding DNA: TGTGCCAGCAGCTTCCCTAGCGGGAGTGGGACAGATACGCAGTATTTT. This translates into CASSFPSGSGTDTQYF.

This clonotype occurred a few times. This chain connects TRBV7-2 to TRBJ1-2; D uncertain. There are 14 residues in the CDR3. The V end was cut by 5 bases, the J end by 2 bases, with 12 bases between. The V gene's germline CDR1 is SGHTA and CDR2 FQGNSA. Written as DNA, the CDR3 is TGTGCCAGCAGCCGACCCGGAGAGAACTATGGCTACACCTTC. Protein product: CASSRPGENYGYTF.

This chain joins TRBV20-1 and TRBJ2-7; no reliable D call. Between the trimmed V and J ends, which lost 0 bases and 0 bases, there was a span of 12 bases. CDR1 and CDR2 (germline): DFQATT, SNEGSKA (reference sequence). The CDR3 totals 15 residues. The chain's CDR3 is CSARDLTRDSYEQYF. The DNA for the CDR3 is TGCAGTGCTAGAGATCTTACCCGCGACTCCTACGAGCAGTACTTC.

The chain uses TRBV5-5 and TRBJ2-5; D is tentatively TRBD1 or TRBD2 (6 bases each). Germline V gene lookup returns CDR1 SGHKS and CDR2 YYEKEE (reference sequence). The CDR3 is made up of 16 amino acids. Trimming pared 4 bases from V and 1 base from J, leaving 17 bases between. CDR3 protein: CASSPSVGGGQETQYF. Written as DNA, the CDR3 is TGTGCCAGCAGCCCGAGTGTCGGAGGGGGCCAAGAGACCCAGTACTTC. The whole variable domain, filled in from reference TRBV5-5 and TRBJ2-5, reads DAGVTQSPTHLIKTRGQQVTLRCSPISGHKSVSWYQQVLGQGPQFIFQYYEKEERGRGNFPDRFSARQFPNYSSELNVNALLLGDSALYLCASSPSVGGGQETQYFGPGTRLLVL.

A word on this clonotype: A read error may produce the germline difference seen at one junction end. The chain employs TRBV2 and TRBJ1-5; D is possibly TRBD1 (5 bases). Germline values: CDR1 SNHLY, CDR2 FYNNEI. The CDR3 spans 16 residues. The CDR3: CDSSEALGGANQPQHF. CDR3 coding DNA: TGTGACAGCAGTGAAGCGCTAGGAGGGGCCAATCAGCCCCAGCATTTT.

V is TRBV27 and J is TRBJ1-4; TRBD1 is a possible D gene (5 bases). The germline V gene has CDR1 MNHEY and CDR2 SMNVEV (reference sequence). The CDR3 has 15 amino acids. Trimming shortened V by 5 bases and J by 2 bases, and 12 bases separated the two germline ends. The CDR3 here is CASSGEGRTNEKLFF. In nucleotides, the CDR3 is TGTGCCAGCAGTGGGGAGGGGCGGACTAATGAAAAACTGTTTTTT.

The V call is TRBV28, the J call TRBJ2-6; perhaps TRBD1 as D (6 bases). Germline CDR1 is MDHEN and CDR2 is SYDVKM. Trimming shortened V by 3 bases and J by 4 bases, and 16 bases separated the two germline ends. CDR3 length: 17 amino acids. In DNA, the CDR3 is TGTGCCAGCAGTTTCGGCACAGGGAGTACAGGGGCCAACGTCCTGACTTTC. This encodes CASSFGTGSTGANVLTF.

The rearrangement links TRBV30 to TRBJ2-2; D is undetermined. The CDR3 totals 13 residues. V lost 3 bases, J lost 5 bases, and 10 bases lay in between. Germline V gene sequence: CDR1 GTSNPN, CDR2 SVGIG (reference sequence). The CDR3 reads CAWSRDRTGELFF. The CDR3 DNA sequence: TGTGCCTGGAGCCGAGACCGGACCGGGGAGCTGTTTTTT. The entire variable domain, with the rest obtained from reference TRBV30 and TRBJ2-2, is as follows: SQTIHQWPATLVQPVGSPLSLECTVEGTSNPNLYWYRQAAGRGLQLLFYSVGIGQISSEVPQNLSASRPQDRQFILSSKKLLLSDSGFYLCAWSRDRTGELFFGEGSRLTVL.